The rows below give T cell receptor beta chains drawn from one sample of a study of blood T cell repertoires in COVID-19. Clones were read by immunoSEQ multiplex PCR, and TCRdb kept only the in-frame ones, dropping some. The sample lists roughly 120,000 clones; 71% were seen once. Sequencing input: peripheral blood. These receptor sequences come from a human donor with acute or convalescent COVID-19. The donor label of this sample is uncertain. Each CDR3 is given with its conserved first and last residue. Each record gives: J gene, D gene, CDR3 length, clone size, V gene, CDR3 DNA, CDR3 protein. A D gene is named only where the DNA matches it firmly. Not all rows give a size; the values are once, few, many and, for expanded clones, a class.

TRBJ1-6 | NA | 13 | NA | TRBV9 | TGTGCCAGCAGCGTAGATGGAGATTCACCCCTCCACTTT | CASSVDGDSPLHF
TRBJ1-4 | TRBD1 | 14 | NA | TRBV7-2 | TGTGCCAGCAGCTCCGGACAGGGGGATGAAAAACTGTTTTTT | CASSSGQGDEKLFF
TRBJ1-3 | TRBD1 | 15 | NA | TRBV5-8 | TGTGCCAGCAGCTTATATGGGACAGCTGGAAACACCATATATTTT | CASSLYGTAGNTIYF
TRBJ1-1 | NA | 12 | NA | TRBV30 | TGTGCCTGGAGTCCATTTGACAGTGAAGCTTTCTTT | CAWSPFDSEAFF
TRBJ1-2 | TRBD1 | 16 | NA | TRBV19 | TGTGCCAGTAGTAGGGCGGGACAGGCTAAGAACTATGGCTACACCTTC | CASSRAGQAKNYGYTF
TRBJ2-3 | TRBD2 | 15 | NA | TRBV19 | TGTGCCAGTAGTAAGACTAGCGGGGTCGGAGATACGCAGTATTTT | CASSKTSGVGDTQYF
TRBJ2-7 | TRBD1 | 13 | NA | TRBV19 | TGTGCCAGTAGCACAGGGGGCCCCTACGAGCAGTACTTC | CASSTGGPYEQYF
TRBJ1-1 | NA | 19 | NA | TRBV27 | TGTGCCAGCAGTAGACAGAGAACCGGGACAAAAATGAAGAACACTGAAGCTTTCTTT | CASSRQRTGTKMKNTEAFF
TRBJ2-3 | TRBD2 | 19 | medium-sized | TRBV4-1 | TGCGCCAGCAGCCCCGGGACTAGCGGCCAGGTTAATGCGGCAGATACGCAGTATTTT | CASSPGTSGQVNAADTQYF
TRBJ2-2 | NA | 13 | NA | TRBV24-1 | TGTGCCACCAGTGAGGGGAGCGTCGGGGAGCTGTTTTTT | CATSEGSVGELFF
TRBJ1-1 | NA | 11 | NA | TRBV20-1 | TGCAGTGCTAGATCGGGCACTGAAGCTTTCTTT | CSARSGTEAFF
TRBJ1-5 | NA | 14 | NA | TRBV19 | TGTGCCAGTAGTCCTTATGGAGGAGGTCAGCCCCAGCATTTT | CASSPYGGGQPQHF
TRBJ1-1 | NA | 13 | NA | TRBV18 | TGTGCCAGCTCACCACTCAAGAACACTGAAGCTTTCTTT | CASSPLKNTEAFF
TRBJ1-5 | TRBD1 | 16 | NA | TRBV19 | TGTGCCAGTAGTACCGGGACAGGGATTAGCAATCAGCCCCAGCATTTT | CASSTGTGISNQPQHF
TRBJ2-3 | TRBD2 | 15 | NA | TRBV18 | TGTGCCAGCTCAGAGACTAGCGGGGTCACAGATACGCAGTATTTT | CASSETSGVTDTQYF
TRBJ1-5 | NA | 17 | NA | TRBV21-1 | TGTGCCAGGGGACATACTTGGACAGACTATAGCAATCAGCCCCAGCATTTT | CARGHTWTDYSNQPQHF
TRBJ1-2 | NA | 13 | NA | TRBV2 | TGTGCCAGCAGTGCTACAGCCCGCTATGGCTACACCTTC | CASSATARYGYTF
TRBJ1-6 | TRBD1 | 15 | NA | TRBV13 | TGTGCCAGCAGCTTCCGGGACAGACATAATTCACCCCTCCACTTT | CASSFRDRHNSPLHF
TRBJ2-1 | TRBD2 | 15 | NA | TRBV13 | TGTGCCAGCAGCTCGGGACTAGCGGGGGAAAATGAGCAGTTCTTC | CASSSGLAGENEQFF
TRBJ1-1 | NA | 13 | NA | TRBV12-3/TRBV12-4 | TGTGCCAGCAGCGGACAGCTCGAACCTGAAGCTTTCTTT | CASSGQLEPEAFF
TRBJ2-7 | NA | 12 | NA | TRBV28 | TGTGCCAGCAGGAAAACAGTTTTCGAGCAGTACTTC | CASRKTVFEQYF
TRBJ2-3 | NA | 15 | NA | TRBV9 | TGTGCCAGCAGCGTAGGGGCTCGCAGCACAGATACGCAGTATTTT | CASSVGARSTDTQYF